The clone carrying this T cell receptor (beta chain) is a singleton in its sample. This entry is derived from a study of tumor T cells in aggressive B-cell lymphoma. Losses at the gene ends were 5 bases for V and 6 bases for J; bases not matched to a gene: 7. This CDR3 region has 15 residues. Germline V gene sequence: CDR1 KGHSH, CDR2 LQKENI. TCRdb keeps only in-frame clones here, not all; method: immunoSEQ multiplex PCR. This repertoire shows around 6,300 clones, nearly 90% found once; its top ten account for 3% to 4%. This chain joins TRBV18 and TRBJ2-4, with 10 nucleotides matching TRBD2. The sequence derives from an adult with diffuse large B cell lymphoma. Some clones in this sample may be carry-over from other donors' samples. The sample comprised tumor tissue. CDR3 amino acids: CASSTSGEGRNIQYF. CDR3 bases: TGTGCCAGCTCAACTAGCGGGGAGGGGAGAAACATTCAGTACTTC.